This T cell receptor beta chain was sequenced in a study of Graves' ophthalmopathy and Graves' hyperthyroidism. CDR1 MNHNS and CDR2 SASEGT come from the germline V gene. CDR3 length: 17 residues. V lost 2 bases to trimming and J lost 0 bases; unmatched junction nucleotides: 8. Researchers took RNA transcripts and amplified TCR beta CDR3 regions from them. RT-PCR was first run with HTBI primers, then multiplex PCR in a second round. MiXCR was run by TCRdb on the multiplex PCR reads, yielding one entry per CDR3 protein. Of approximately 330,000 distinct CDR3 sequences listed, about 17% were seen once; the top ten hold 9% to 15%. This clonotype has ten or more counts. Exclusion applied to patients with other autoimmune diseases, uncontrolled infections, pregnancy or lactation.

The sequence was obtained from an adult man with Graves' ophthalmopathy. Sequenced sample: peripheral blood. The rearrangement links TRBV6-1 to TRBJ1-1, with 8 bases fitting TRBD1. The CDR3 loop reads CASSEWRTGHMNTEAFF. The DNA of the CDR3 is TGTGCCAGCAGTGAATGGCGGACAGGGCACATGAACACTGAAGCTTTCTTT.